The present TCR beta chain was sequenced within a study of blood T cells in healthy people across ages. On this clonotype itself: Its antigen is unknown.

Study-wide results and caveats: Both naive CD4+ cell counts and diversity were greater in long-lived donors than in aged donors. Estimates drawn from one million T cells were deemed to understate diversity. Nothing was known about donor CMV status, and this possibly confounded expanded clonotype changes.

Then a second PCR, running about 6 to 11 cycles, was carried out with a sample-barcoded 5' primer and a J-beta primer mix. TCRdb called the 5' RACE reads again in MiXCR, with one record for every CDR3 protein. The table has 590,000 or so distinct CDR3 sequences, about 30% seen once. This receptor was taken from a woman at least 80 years old in good health. What was sequenced was blood.

The CDR3 reads CASSLAPLGGGGNNEQFF. The CDR3 nucleotides are TGCGCCAGCAGCTTGGCCCCTTTGGGAGGGGGGGGAAACAATGAGCAGTTCTTC. The chain has TRBV5-1 and TRBJ2-1; TRBD2 might be the D (7 bases). The length of the CDR3 is 18 residues. From germline, CDR1 is SGHRS and CDR2 YFSETQ. V lost 0 bases and J lost 5, with 21 bases in between. The full variable domain, rest sourced from reference TRBV5-1 and TRBJ2-1, is KAGVTQTPRYLIKTRGQQVTLSCSPISGHRSVSWYQQTPGQGLQFLFEYFSETQRNKGNFPGRFSGRQFSNSRSEMNVSTLELGDSALYLCASSLAPLGGGGNNEQFFGPGTRLTVL.